This TCR beta chain was documented in a study of shared clonotypes between healthy human individuals. The CDR3 covers 13 residues. V dropped 2 bases and J dropped 4 bases, with 5 bases sitting between them. Germline CDR1 is MNHNY and CDR2 is SVGAGI (reference sequence). The repertoire was sequenced with immunoSEQ multiplex PCR; TCRdb's copy has only in-frame clones and lacks some. The sample holds 550,000 to 700,000 clones; around 73% are singletons and the top ten take around 1.8%. This clone was found a few times. V and J are TRBV6-6 and TRBJ1-4, with no clear D. This receptor was taken from a woman aged 30 to 39 in good health. The sequenced sample was memory CD4+ T cells sorted from blood. As for subset: CD45RA-negative fraction. CDR3 DNA: TGTGCCAGCAGTTACCAGGATAATGAAAAACTGTTTTTT. It encodes CASSYQDNEKLFF.